The T cell receptor beta chain under discussion was sequenced for a study of cytomegalovirus exposure and HLA in healthy donors. General study points: Being productive about 87% or about 30% of the time was typical of most TCR beta V segments in an earlier analysis. A later analysis linked around 17,000 TCR beta sequences to HLA alleles at 0.05 false discovery rate.

V lost 7 bases to trimming and J lost 1 base, with 13 bases between them. Per the germline V gene, CDR1 is MNHEY and CDR2 is SVGAGI. The CDR3 has 14 residues. Nominally healthy donors were sampled, though unrecorded immune exposures were likely. Notes on this clone: Its antigen is not identified.

60 Vbeta and 13 Jbeta primers were used in PCR. Sequenced by immunoSEQ multiplex PCR; TCRdb stores in-frame clones only, minus some. Of around 130,000 clones listed, just under 75% are singletons. This clonotype was sampled from a man aged 40-55 years in good health and CMV-seropositive. The sample was PBMCs. V gene TRBV6-5 combines with J gene TRBJ1-1, with D unresolved. CDR3: CASTLVPGNTEAFF. The CDR3 nucleotides read TGTGCCAGCACCCTCGTCCCAGGGAACACTGAAGCTTTCTTT.